Following are 29 T cell receptor beta chains from one sample sequenced in a study of OX40 agonist ivuxolimab in advanced cancers. Some clones are missing from TCRdb's copy, which holds only in-frame ones; the method was immunoSEQ multiplex PCR. The data contain 82,000 or so clones, 92% of them singletons. The input for sequencing was CD4+ or CD8+ T cells sorted from blood, taken in a trial of the OX40 agonist ivuxolimab. These receptors all come from an adult with an advanced solid tumor such as melanoma, head and neck, liver or kidney cancer.

This clone occurred once. This chain uses TRBV6-6 with TRBJ1-1; no firm D call. This CDR3 comprises 14 residues. Trimming cost V 4 bases and J 0 bases, with 9 bases left between them. The V gene's germline CDR1 is MNHNY and CDR2 SVGAGI (reference sequence). In nucleotides, the CDR3 is TGTGCCAGCAGTTCAGGAGGCGTGAACACTGAAGCTTTCTTT. Translation gives CASSSGGVNTEAFF.

CDR3 nucleotide sequence: TGTGCCATCACCGGACAGGGATCTAGTACTGAAGCTTTCTTT. It translates to CAITGQGSSTEAFF. This sequence joins TRBV10-3 and TRBJ1-1; 8 bases align to TRBD1. Per germline, CDR1 ENHRY and CDR2 SYGVKD. The CDR3 sequence is 14 residues long. J gave up 5 bases and V 7 bases, and 9 bases lay outside the gene matches.

V usage is TRBV6-5 and J usage is TRBJ1-2; D is perhaps TRBD1 (6 bases). CDR1 and CDR2 (germline): MNHEY, SVGAGI. The CDR3 spans 16 residues. Trimming stripped 3 bases from V and 4 bases from J, with 18 bases between. The CDR3 nucleotides read TGTGCCAGCAGTTATTCGCGGACAGAACGAGGCTATGGCTACACCTTC. This gives the protein CASSYSRTERGYGYTF.

The V and J genes are TRBV28 and TRBJ1-2, with a possible D match to TRBD1 (5 bases). The CDR3 covers 12 residues. Germline loops: CDR1 MDHEN, CDR2 SYDVKM. V was clipped by 4 bases and J by 2 bases, with 5 bases between them. The CDR3 loop is CASSWDNYGYTF. CDR3 DNA: TGTGCCAGCAGTTGGGACAACTATGGCTACACCTTC.

The chain uses TRBV16 and TRBJ1-5; perhaps TRBD1 as D (5 bases). The V and J ends lost 4 bases and 9 bases respectively, with 10 bases between them. Germline V CDR1 and CDR2: KGHSY, FQNENV. The CDR3 is 12 amino acids. CDR3 DNA: TGTGCCAGCAGCCTAATAAGGGGGCCCCAGCATTTT. It codes for CASSLIRGPQHF.

This chain connects TRBV30 to TRBJ2-7, with 7 bases that match TRBD1. The CDR3 is made up of 16 amino acids. Germline lookup yields CDR1 GTSNPN and CDR2 SVGIG (reference sequence). Trimming cost V 0 bases and J 2 bases; bases outside gene matches: 10. The CDR3, as DNA: TGTGCCTGGAGTGTAAGTAGGGGACAGTCAACCTACGAGCAGTACTTC. As protein: CAWSVSRGQSTYEQYF.

This clone appeared once. This chain joins TRBV5-8 and TRBJ1-5; 8 positions agree with TRBD1. CDR1 is SGHTS and CDR2 is YDEGEE in the germline V gene. Germline trimming cut 5 bases from V and 2 bases from J; bases unmatched to any gene: 9. The CDR3 loop spans 16 amino acids. In DNA, the CDR3 is TGTGCCAGCAGACCGGACAGGGATTTTGGCAATCAGCCCCAGCATTTT. It translates to CASRPDRDFGNQPQHF.

The gene calls are TRBV30 and TRBJ2-4; TRBD1 or TRBD2 may be the D gene (5 bases each). V dropped 7 bases and J dropped 3 bases, with 13 bases sitting between them. The length of the CDR3 is 13 residues. Looked up from germline, CDR1 is GTSNPN and CDR2 is SVGIG (reference sequence). The CDR3 sequence is CAFGTEYKNIQYF. For the CDR3, the DNA is TGTGCCTTCGGGACGGAGTACAAAAACATTCAGTACTTC.

This clone was seen more than once but under ten times. J is TRBJ1-4 and V is TRBV7-9; 9 positions agree with TRBD1. The CDR3 covers 16 residues. Germline assignment: CDR1 SEHNR and CDR2 FQNEAQ (reference sequence). Trimming cost V 5 bases and J 7 bases; bases outside gene matches: 11. The CDR3 DNA reads TGTGCCAGCAGCCCACCCGGGACAGGGCTTCTTGAAAAACTGTTTTTT. Translation: CASSPPGTGLLEKLFF.

The rearrangement uses TRBV7-2 and TRBJ2-2; possibly TRBD2 for D (5 bases). V gave up 5 bases and J gave up 2 bases, with 9 bases separating them. Germline V lookup: CDR1 SGHTA, CDR2 FQGNSA. The CDR3 has 14 residues. CDR3: CASSPEANTGELFF. For the CDR3, the DNA is TGTGCCAGCAGCCCGGAGGCTAACACCGGGGAGCTGTTTTTT.

This chain uses TRBV20-1 with TRBJ2-7; no clear D gene. The CDR3 sequence is 11 residues long. V gave up 7 bases and J gave up 4 bases, with 11 bases separating them. Germline V lookup: CDR1 DFQATT, CDR2 SNEGSKA (reference sequence). CDR3 residues: CSVKTPYEQYF. The CDR3 DNA reads TGCAGTGTAAAAACCCCATACGAGCAGTACTTC.

The chain couples TRBV11-2 to TRBJ2-7, with TRBD1 as a possible D gene (5 bases). This CDR3 is 14 amino acids long. CDR1 is SGHAT and CDR2 is FQNNGV in the germline V gene. The V end was cut by 4 bases, the J end by 2 bases, with 12 bases between. The CDR3 protein is CASSSGSPPYEQYF. Written as DNA, the CDR3 is TGTGCCAGCAGCTCAGGGTCCCCTCCCTACGAGCAGTACTTC. The complete variable domain, with remaining parts taken from reference TRBV11-2 and TRBJ2-7, reads EAGVAQSPRYKIIEKRQSVAFWCNPISGHATLYWYQQILGQGPKLLIQFQNNGVVDDSQLPKDRFSAERLKGVDSTLKIQPAKLEDSAVYLCASSSGSPPYEQYFGPGTRLTVT.

J is TRBJ2-7 and V is TRBV2; D is perhaps TRBD1 or TRBD2 (5 bases each). CDR1 is SNHLY, CDR2 FYNNEI, per germline. The CDR3 sequence is 12 residues long. The V end lost 8 bases, the J end lost 1 base, and 9 bases lay between the germline ends. CDR3 coding DNA: TGTGCCAGCCGGGACCTTTCCTACGAGCAGTACTTC. Its protein is CASRDLSYEQYF.

V usage is TRBV4-1 and J usage is TRBJ2-5, with D perhaps TRBD2 (6 bases). The V gene's germline CDR1 is MGHRA and CDR2 YSYEKL. The CDR3 totals 16 residues. The V end lost 2 bases, the J end lost 5 bases, and 18 bases lay between the germline ends. CDR3 coding DNA: TGCGCCAGCAGCCAAATAGCGGCCGAGGGTCCGGAGACCCAGTACTTC. It codes for CASSQIAAEGPETQYF.

The genes are TRBV4-2 and TRBJ1-6; D is ambiguous. The CDR3 runs 14 residues. V was clipped by 0 bases and J by 9 bases, with 9 bases between them. The germline CDR1 and CDR2 sequences are LGHNA and YNFKEQ. The CDR3 bases are TGTGCCAGCAGCCAAGATCACGGGGTTTCACCCCTCCACTTT. As protein: CASSQDHGVSPLHF.

J is TRBJ2-3 and V is TRBV7-9; unclear D gene. The V and J ends lost 5 bases and 4 bases respectively, with 13 bases between them. The length of the CDR3 is 14 residues. Germline V gene lookup returns CDR1 SEHNR and CDR2 FQNEAQ (reference sequence). CDR3 sequence: CASSRILGPDTQYF. CDR3 coding DNA: TGTGCCAGCAGCCGTATTCTTGGGCCAGATACGCAGTATTTT.

The genes are TRBV4-1 and TRBJ1-3; TRBD1 is a possible D gene (6 bases). Trimming took off 4 bases at V and 1 base at J, with 23 bases between the two ends. Germline CDR1 MGHRA, CDR2 YSYEKL. This CDR3 has 19 residues. CDR3 bases: TGCGCCAGCAGCCTTATCGTACCCCCCAGGGGCGCTTCTGGAAACACCATATATTTT. It codes for CASSLIVPPRGASGNTIYF.

This chain joins TRBV7-6 and TRBJ2-3; maybe TRBD2 (6 bases). Germline-derived CDR1 and CDR2 are SGHVS and FNYEAQ. V lost 2 bases and J 0 bases, leaving 12 bases between the germline ends. The CDR3 loop spans 16 amino acids. CDR3 in amino acids: CASSLLSGGSTDTQYF. The CDR3 nucleotides read TGTGCCAGCAGCTTATTGAGTGGAGGGAGCACAGATACGCAGTATTTT.

The J gene is TRBJ2-5, the V gene TRBV7-2; TRBD1 matches 9 bases. Germline CDR1 is SGHTA and CDR2 is FQGNSA. The CDR3 has 18 amino acids. J was trimmed by 5 bases and V by 1 base; bases with no gene match: 14. DNA for the CDR3: TGTGCCAGCAGCTTAGTGAGGACAGGGGTACAGTCGTCTGAGACCCAGTACTTC. Translation gives CASSLVRTGVQSSETQYF. Full variable domain (rest looked up from reference TRBV7-2 and TRBJ2-5): GAGVSQSPSNKVTEKGKDVELRCDPISGHTALYWYRQSLGQGLEFLIYFQGNSAPDKSGLPSDRFSAERTGGSVSTLTIQRTQQEDSAVYLCASSLVRTGVQSSETQYFGPGTRLLVL.

The chain joins TRBV5-1 to TRBJ2-3; 7 nucleotides align to TRBD2. CDR1 and CDR2 from the germline V gene are SGHRS and YFSETQ. This CDR3 comprises 14 residues. V lost 4 bases and J lost 2; bases outside the gene matches: 4. The CDR3 loop is CASSREAVTDTQYF. CDR3 sequence (DNA): TGCGCCAGCAGCCGGGAGGCGGTCACAGATACGCAGTATTTT. The complete variable domain, with remaining parts taken from reference TRBV5-1 and TRBJ2-3, reads KAGVTQTPRYLIKTRGQQVTLSCSPISGHRSVSWYQQTPGQGLQFLFEYFSETQRNKGNFPGRFSGRQFSNSRSEMNVSTLELGDSALYLCASSREAVTDTQYFGPGTRLTVL.

The chain carries TRBV27 and TRBJ1-5; D possibly corresponds to TRBD1 (5 bases). This CDR3 spans 14 amino acids. In germline, CDR1 is MNHEY, CDR2 SMNVEV (reference sequence). Trimming took off 4 bases at V and 0 bases at J, with 7 bases between the two ends. CDR3 in amino acids: CASSSGSSNQPQHF. CDR3 DNA: TGTGCCAGCAGTTCAGGGTCTAGCAATCAGCCCCAGCATTTT.

The chain links TRBV30 to TRBJ2-5, with D perhaps assigned TRBD1 or TRBD2 (5 bases each). Trimming took off 8 bases at V and 7 bases at J, with 20 bases between the two ends. The CDR3 contains 13 residues. From germline, CDR1 is GTSNPN and CDR2 SVGIG (reference sequence). In DNA, the CDR3 is TGTGCCCAGAAGATAGAGGGGCCCGCGACCCAGTACTTC. Translation gives CAQKIEGPATQYF.

This clone was seen only once. The chain combines TRBV19 with TRBJ2-1; the match to TRBD1 covers 11 bases. V shed 6 bases and J 8 bases; nucleotides not matched to a gene: 6. CDR1 is LNHDA, CDR2 SQIVND, per germline (reference sequence). The CDR3 is 14 residues long. The CDR3 loop is CASRRTGGWDEQFF. The CDR3 DNA reads TGTGCCAGTAGACGGACAGGGGGCTGGGATGAGCAGTTCTTC. Drawing the rest from reference TRBV19 and TRBJ2-1, the complete variable domain is DGGITQSPKYLFRKEGQNVTLSCEQNLNHDAMYWYRQDPGQGLRLIYYSQIVNDFQKGDIAEGYSVSREKKESFPLTVTSAQKNPTAFYLCASRRTGGWDEQFFGPGTRLTVL.

V is TRBV2 and J is TRBJ2-2, with D tentatively TRBD1 or TRBD2 (7 bases each). V was clipped by 2 bases and J by 7 bases, with 14 bases between them. Germline V gives CDR1 SNHLY, CDR2 FYNNEI. CDR3 size: 15 residues. CDR3 region: CASSEFGRGGGELFF. The DNA of the CDR3 is TGTGCCAGCAGTGAATTCGGCAGGGGGGGCGGGGAGCTGTTTTTT. The full variable domain, in which reference TRBV2 and TRBJ2-2 provide the parts outside the CDR3, is EPEVTQTPSHQVTQMGQEVILRCVPISNHLYFYWYRQILGQKVEFLVSFYNNEISEKSEIFDDQFSVERPDGSNFTLKIRSTKLEDSAMYFCASSEFGRGGGELFFGEGSRLTVL.

This chain connects TRBV5-5 to TRBJ2-7, with 9 positions matching TRBD1. The CDR3 is 15 residues long. CDR1 SGHKS and CDR2 YYEKEE come from the germline V gene (reference sequence). V dropped 4 bases and J dropped 2; count of bases not matched to a gene: 7. In DNA form, the CDR3 reads TGTGCCAGCAGCCTCCGGACAGGGGCGCCCTACGAGCAGTACTTC. Its protein is CASSLRTGAPYEQYF.

The chain combines TRBV25-1 with TRBJ2-5, with 7 bases that match TRBD1. The trim removed 6 bases at V and 4 bases at J, leaving 2 bases unmatched. Germline V lookup: CDR1 MGHDK, CDR2 SYGVNS. CDR3 length equals 12 residues. The CDR3 is CASRDRRETQYF. DNA for the CDR3: TGTGCCAGCAGGGACAGGCGAGAGACCCAGTACTTC.

V and J are TRBV30 and TRBJ2-3; TRBD2 is a possible D gene (6 bases). This CDR3 is built from 14 residues. Germline-derived CDR1 and CDR2 are GTSNPN and SVGIG (reference sequence). V shed 0 bases and J shed 4 bases, with 11 bases lying between them. CDR3 sequence reads: CAWSVGGSADTQYF. For the CDR3, the DNA is TGTGCCTGGAGTGTAGGAGGGAGCGCAGATACGCAGTATTTT.

V gene TRBV4-1 combines with J gene TRBJ2-5; 9 bases align to TRBD2. The V and J ends lost 4 bases and 5 bases, in that order; junction bases with no gene match: 17. The CDR3 totals 18 residues. From germline, CDR1 is MGHRA and CDR2 YSYEKL. The CDR3 region has the DNA TGCGCCAGCAGCCTGCAGGCGTTAGGCGGGAGGGCCGAGGAGACCCAGTACTTC. As protein: CASSLQALGGRAEETQYF.

The chain employs TRBV19 and TRBJ2-5, with 14 bases lining up with TRBD2. V shed 1 base and J 2 bases; nucleotides not matched to a gene: 9. The CDR3 is 19 amino acids. CDR1 LNHDA and CDR2 SQIVND come from the germline V gene (reference sequence). The CDR3 here is CASSIGGTSGSLGQETQYF. Here the CDR3 DNA reads TGTGCCAGTAGTATAGGTGGGACTAGCGGGAGTTTGGGTCAAGAGACCCAGTACTTC.